This record concerns one TCR beta chain sequence. The data stem from a study of blood T cell repertoires in COVID-19. About the research overall: Material from acute and convalescent COVID-19 was sourced from the United States, Italy and Spain. In each case, the material was cDNA or gDNA derived from T cells, B-cell-depleted T cells, or PBMCs.

Germline V gives CDR1 MDHEN, CDR2 SYDVKM. The CDR3 is 14 amino acids. Per the study methods: Amplified reference gene primers provided the basis for estimating nucleated cell counts. Profiling relied on immunoSEQ multiplex PCR, and the TCRdb table lists in-frame clones only, not all of them. That table gives V, J and clone size, and the DNA gave D and trimming. The data hold tens of thousands of clones, with 91% observed a single time. The source is a human donor in a cohort sampled during active COVID-19. This rearrangement joins TRBV28 to TRBJ1-5; D not certain. The better agreement between TRBJ2-3 and the DNA end casts doubt on the J call. The sample taken for sequencing was peripheral blood. As DNA, the CDR3 is TGTGCCAGCAGTTTATCCCAGGCCCATCAGCCCCAGTATTTT. Protein: CASSLSQAHQPQYF.